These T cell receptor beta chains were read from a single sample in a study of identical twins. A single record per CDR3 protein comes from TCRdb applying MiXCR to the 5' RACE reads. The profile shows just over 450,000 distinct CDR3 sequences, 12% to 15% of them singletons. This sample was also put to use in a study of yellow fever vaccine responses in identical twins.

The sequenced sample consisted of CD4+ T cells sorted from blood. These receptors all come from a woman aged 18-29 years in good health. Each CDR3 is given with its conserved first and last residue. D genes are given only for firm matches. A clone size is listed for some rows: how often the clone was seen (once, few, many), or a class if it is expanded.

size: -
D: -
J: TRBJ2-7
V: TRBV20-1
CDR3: CSALSGGWSSYEQYF
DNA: TGCAGTGCCCTAAGTGGGGGCTGGAGCTCCTACGAGCAGTACTTC

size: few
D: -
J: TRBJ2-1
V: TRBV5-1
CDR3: CASSFHGGNEQFF
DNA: TGCGCCAGCAGCTTTCACGGTGGGAATGAGCAGTTCTTC

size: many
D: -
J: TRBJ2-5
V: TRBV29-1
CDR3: CSVGGETQYF
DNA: TGCAGCGTTGGGGGAGAGACCCAGTACTTC

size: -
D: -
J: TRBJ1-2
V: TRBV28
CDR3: CASSSHPSGYTF
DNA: TGTGCCAGCAGTTCCCACCCCTCCGGCTACACCTTC

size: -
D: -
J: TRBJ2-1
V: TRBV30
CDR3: CAWARDRGGLAIYNEQFF
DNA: TGTGCCTGGGCCCGGGACAGGGGGGGACTAGCGATCTACAATGAGCAGTTCTTC

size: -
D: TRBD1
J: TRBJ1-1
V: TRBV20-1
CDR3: CSARDRGDSRANTEAFF
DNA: TGCAGTGCTAGAGATAGGGGGGACAGCAGAGCAAACACTGAAGCTTTCTTT

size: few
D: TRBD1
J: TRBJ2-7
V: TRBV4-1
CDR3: CASSQVEGAHEQYF
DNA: TGCGCCAGCAGCCAAGTCGAGGGGGCCCACGAGCAGTACTTC

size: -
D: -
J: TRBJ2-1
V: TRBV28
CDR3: CASKGGGPGYNEQFF
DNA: TGTGCCAGCAAGGGGGGAGGGCCGGGCTACAATGAGCAGTTCTTC

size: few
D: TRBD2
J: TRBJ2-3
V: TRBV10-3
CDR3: CAISRTSGDIDTQYF
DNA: TGTGCCATCAGCAGGACTAGCGGGGACATTGATACGCAGTATTTT

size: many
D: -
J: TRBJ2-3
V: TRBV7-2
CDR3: CASSYRGTDTQYF
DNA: TGTGCCAGCAGCTATCGTGGCACAGATACGCAGTATTTT

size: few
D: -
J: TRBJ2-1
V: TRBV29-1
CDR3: CSVEALPGGRGQFF
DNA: TGCAGCGTTGAAGCCTTACCTGGGGGCAGGGGGCAGTTCTTC

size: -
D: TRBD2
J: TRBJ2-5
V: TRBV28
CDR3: CASSLLTGGPGETQYF
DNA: TGTGCCAGCAGCCTCTTAACGGGGGGGCCCGGGGAGACCCAGTACTTC

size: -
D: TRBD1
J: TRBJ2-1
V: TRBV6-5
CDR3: CASGTGVGEQFF
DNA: TGTGCCAGCGGAACAGGGGTCGGTGAGCAGTTCTTC

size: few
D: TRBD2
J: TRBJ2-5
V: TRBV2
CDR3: CASIGGREETQYF
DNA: TGTGCCAGCATTGGCGGGAGGGAAGAGACCCAGTACTTC

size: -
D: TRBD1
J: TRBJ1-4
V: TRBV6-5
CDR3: CASSYSRRRDRGQEKLFF
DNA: TGTGCCAGCAGTTACTCACGGCGCCGGGACAGGGGTCAGGAAAAACTGTTTTTT

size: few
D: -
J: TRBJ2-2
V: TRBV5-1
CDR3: CASSLNSANTGELFF
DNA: TGCGCCAGCAGCCTCAATTCCGCGAACACCGGGGAGCTGTTTTTT

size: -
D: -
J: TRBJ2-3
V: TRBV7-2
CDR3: CASSSRRTGGSDTQYF
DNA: TGTGCCAGCAGCAGTAGACGGACCGGGGGTTCAGATACGCAGTATTTT

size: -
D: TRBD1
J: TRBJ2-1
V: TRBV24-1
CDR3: CATSDPRDRGAHEQFF
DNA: TGTGCCACCAGTGACCCCCGGGACAGGGGGGCGCATGAGCAGTTCTTC

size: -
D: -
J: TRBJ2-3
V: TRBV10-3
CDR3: CAISDRLGEATSTDTQYF
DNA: TGTGCCATCAGTGATAGGTTGGGTGAGGCGACTAGCACAGATACGCAGTATTTT

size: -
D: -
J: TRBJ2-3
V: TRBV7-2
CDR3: CASSLGRGAQDTQYF
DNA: TGTGCCAGCAGCTTGGGGCGGGGAGCCCAGGATACGCAGTATTTT

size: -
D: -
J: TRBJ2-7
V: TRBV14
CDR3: CASSPLVRDARAWSPYEQYF
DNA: TGTGCCAGCAGCCCGTTAGTCCGGGACGCCAGGGCTTGGAGTCCCTACGAGCAGTACTTC

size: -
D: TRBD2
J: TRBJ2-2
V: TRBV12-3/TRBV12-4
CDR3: CVSRAAGRKAGELFF
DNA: TGTGTCAGCCGCGCCGCCGGGAGGAAAGCCGGGGAGCTGTTTTTT

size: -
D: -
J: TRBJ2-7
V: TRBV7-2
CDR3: CASSLARGSREQYF
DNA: TGTGCCAGCAGCTTAGCCAGGGGAAGTCGCGAGCAGTACTTC

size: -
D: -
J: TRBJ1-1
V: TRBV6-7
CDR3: CASSYARGDVNTEAFF
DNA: TGTGCCAGCAGTTACGCAAGGGGCGACGTGAACACTGAAGCTTTCTTT

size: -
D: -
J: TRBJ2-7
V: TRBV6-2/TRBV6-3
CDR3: CASSYVAGSYEQYF
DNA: TGTGCCAGCAGTTACGTGGCGGGATCCTACGAGCAGTACTTC

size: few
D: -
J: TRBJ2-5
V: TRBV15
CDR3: CATSRRGPEAQYF
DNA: TGTGCCACCAGCAGACGGGGACCCGAGGCCCAGTACTTC

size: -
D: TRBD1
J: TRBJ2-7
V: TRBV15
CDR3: CATSRGSGGGYEQYF
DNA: TGTGCCACCAGCAGAGGATCAGGGGGCGGCTACGAGCAGTACTTC

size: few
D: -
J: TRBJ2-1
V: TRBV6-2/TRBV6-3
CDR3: CASSVTPSYNEQFF
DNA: TGTGCCAGCAGTGTGACACCTTCCTACAATGAGCAGTTCTTC

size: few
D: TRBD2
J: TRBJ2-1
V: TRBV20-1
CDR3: CSATLPVAGSYNEQFF
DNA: TGCAGTGCAACCCTCCCGGTAGCGGGAAGTTACAATGAGCAGTTCTTC

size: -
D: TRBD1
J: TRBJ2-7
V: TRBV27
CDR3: CASSLSPGTASEYF
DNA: TGTGCCAGCAGTCTTAGTCCCGGGACAGCGTCGGAGTACTTC

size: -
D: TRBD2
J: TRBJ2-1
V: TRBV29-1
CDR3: CSVFSSGQVGAYNEQFF
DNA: TGCAGCGTTTTTTCTAGCGGGCAGGTGGGCGCGTACAATGAGCAGTTCTTC

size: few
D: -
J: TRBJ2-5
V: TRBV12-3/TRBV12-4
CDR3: CASSLSSGMRETQYF
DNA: TGTGCCAGCAGTTTATCATCCGGGATGCGGGAGACCCAGTACTTC

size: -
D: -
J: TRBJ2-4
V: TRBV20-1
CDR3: CSRVAKNIQYF
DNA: TGCAGCCGGGTTGCCAAAAACATTCAGTACTTC

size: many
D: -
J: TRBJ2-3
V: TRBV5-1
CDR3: CASSPPDSTDTQYF
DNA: TGCGCCAGCAGCCCCCCCGATAGCACAGATACGCAGTATTTT

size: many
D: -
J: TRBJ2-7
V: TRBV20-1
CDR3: CSASPRDEQYF
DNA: TGCAGTGCTAGTCCCCGGGACGAGCAGTACTTC

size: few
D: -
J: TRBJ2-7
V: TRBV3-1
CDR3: CASSQAYGDEQYF
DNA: TGTGCCAGCAGCCAAGCCTACGGGGACGAGCAGTACTTC

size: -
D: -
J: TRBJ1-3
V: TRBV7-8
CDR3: CASRTGYSGNTIYF
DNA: TGTGCCAGCAGGACAGGTTACTCTGGAAACACCATATATTTT

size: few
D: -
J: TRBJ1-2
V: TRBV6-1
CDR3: CASSPQGRHGYTF
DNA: TGTGCCAGCAGCCCCCAGGGGCGACATGGCTACACCTTC

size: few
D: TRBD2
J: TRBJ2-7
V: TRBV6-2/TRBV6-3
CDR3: CASNTPRGGITSYEQYF
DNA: TGTGCCAGCAATACCCCCCGGGGGGGGATAACCTCCTACGAGCAGTACTTC